These 22 T cell receptor beta chains came from one sample sequenced in a study of OX40 agonist ivuxolimab in advanced cancers. Profiled with immunoSEQ multiplex PCR; TCRdb holds only in-frame clones, not every one. The data contain about 88,000 clones, about 85% of them singletons. Sequences were derived from CD4+ or CD8+ T cells sorted from blood, sampled in a trial of the OX40 agonist ivuxolimab. The receptors here all came from an adult with an advanced solid tumor such as melanoma, head and neck, liver or kidney cancer.

Only one count was recorded for this clone. The V and J genes are TRBV14 and TRBJ2-1; the match to TRBD2 covers 10 bases. The CDR3 totals 15 residues. CDR1 SGHDN and CDR2 FVKESK come from the germline V gene. J gave up 13 bases and V 4 bases, and 13 bases lay outside the gene matches. The CDR3 loop reads CASSPRTSGPGLQFF. As DNA, the CDR3 is TGTGCCAGCAGCCCTCGGACTAGCGGACCAGGCCTACAGTTCTTC.

This clone was seen ten or more times. The rearrangement joins TRBV9 to TRBJ2-7; D gene unclear. Trimming removed 3 bases from V and 0 bases from J, with 10 bases in between. Germline V CDR1 and CDR2: SGDLS, YYNGEE. The CDR3 length is 14 residues. This CDR3 reads CASSGIDSSYEQYF. The CDR3 DNA sequence: TGTGCCAGCAGCGGTATTGATAGCTCCTACGAGCAGTACTTC.

The J gene is TRBJ1-3, the V gene TRBV16; the D gene is possibly TRBD1 (6 bases). This CDR3 comprises 15 residues. Per germline, CDR1 KGHSY and CDR2 FQNENV. V was clipped by 8 bases and J by 0 bases, with 14 bases between them. CDR3 bases: TGTGCCAGCGGACGAATAGGGGGCTCTGGAAACACCATATATTTT. This sequence encodes CASGRIGGSGNTIYF. The full variable domain, rest sourced from reference TRBV16 and TRBJ1-3, is GEEVAQTPKHLVRGEGQKAKLYCAPIKGHSYVFWYQQVLKNEFKFLISFQNENVFDETGMPKERFSAKCLPNSPCSLEIQATKLEDSAVYFCASGRIGGSGNTIYFGEGSWLTVV.

This clone appeared a single time. A read error may produce the germline difference seen at one junction end. The J gene is TRBJ2-7, the V gene TRBV7-9; TRBD1 is a possible D gene (6 bases). Germline loops: CDR1 SEHNR, CDR2 FQNEAQ (reference sequence). This CDR3 comprises 12 residues. For the CDR3, the DNA is TGTGCCAGCAGTTTAGTGGCCAGGGGCCAGTACTTC. Translated: CASSLVARGQYF.

The chain links TRBV10-2 to TRBJ2-7; no clear D. CDR1 is WSHSY and CDR2 is SAAADI in the germline V gene. The length of the CDR3 is 14 residues. V lost 7 bases and J 3 bases, leaving 16 bases between the germline ends. CDR3 amino acids: CASTGPRGGYEQYF. DNA of the CDR3: TGCGCCAGCACCGGCCCCCGTGGTGGCTACGAGCAGTACTTC.

This clone was counted once. The V call is TRBV30, the J call TRBJ1-3, with D possibly TRBD1 on 5 matching bases. Germline CDR1 and CDR2: GTSNPN and SVGIG (reference sequence). Trimming removed 3 bases from V and 0 bases from J, with 18 bases in between. The CDR3 is 17 amino acids. The CDR3 protein is CAWSPPERQFSGNTIYF. CDR3 DNA sequence: TGTGCCTGGAGCCCCCCAGAGCGACAGTTCTCTGGAAACACCATATATTTT.

The chain employs TRBV5-1 and TRBJ1-4; perhaps TRBD1 as D (6 bases). The CDR3 sequence is 13 residues long. Germline lookup yields CDR1 SGHRS and CDR2 YFSETQ. Trimming removed 0 bases from V and 8 bases from J, with 8 bases in between. The CDR3 sequence is CASSLGTAEKLFF. CDR3 nucleotides: TGCGCCAGCAGCTTGGGGACAGCCGAAAAACTGTTTTTT.

The chain joins TRBV7-2 to TRBJ2-7; D uncertain. Trimming cost V 5 bases and J 2 bases, with 13 bases left between them. This CDR3 region has 14 residues. Germline-derived CDR1 and CDR2 are SGHTA and FQGNSA. The CDR3 coding sequence is TGTGCCAGCAGCAACGTCGGACCGCCCTACGAGCAGTACTTC. It translates to CASSNVGPPYEQYF.

The gene calls are TRBV28 and TRBJ2-1; D is undetermined. Germline V gene data show CDR1 as MDHEN and CDR2 as SYDVKM. This CDR3 spans 11 amino acids. V lost 3 bases, J lost 7 bases, and 4 bases lay in between. The CDR3 reads CASSFRNEQFF. The CDR3 DNA sequence: TGTGCCAGCAGTTTCCGGAATGAGCAGTTCTTC.

This chain joins TRBV7-9 and TRBJ1-2; maybe TRBD1 (5 bases). CDR3 length: 14 residues. The V end was cut by 0 bases, the J end by 7 bases, with 12 bases between. CDR1 SEHNR and CDR2 FQNEAQ come from the germline V gene (reference sequence). CDR3 in DNA: TGTGCCAGCAGCTTAGCGCTGGGGGAGACTGGCTACACCTTC. It codes for CASSLALGETGYTF.

For this clone: At one boundary the junction diverges from the germline segment, which might be a read error. The chain employs TRBV6-5 and TRBJ2-7; TRBD2 agrees at 13 bases. This CDR3 spans 15 amino acids. From germline, CDR1 is MNHEY and CDR2 SVGAGI. The CDR3 region is CASSWTSGSHYEQHF. For the CDR3, the DNA is TGTGCCAGCAGTTGGACTAGCGGGAGTCACTACGAGCAGCACTTC.

The genes are TRBV4-1 and TRBJ2-7; 10 bases match TRBD2. This CDR3 is 15 amino acids long. The junction had 4 bases not matched to a gene; V was cut back by 2 bases and J by 3 bases. The germline V gene encodes CDR1 MGHRA and CDR2 YSYEKL. CDR3 protein: CASSQQVAGGYEQYF. The CDR3 nucleotides read TGCGCCAGCAGCCAACAAGTAGCGGGGGGCTACGAGCAGTACTTC.

This clone was recorded once. The chain employs TRBV7-8 and TRBJ2-3; 9 nucleotides line up with TRBD2. In germline, CDR1 is SGHVS, CDR2 FQNEAQ. V lost 5 bases to trimming and J lost 6 bases; unmatched junction nucleotides: 9. The CDR3 runs to 15 residues. CDR3: CASSRTAGGGDTQYF. CDR3 bases: TGTGCCAGCAGCCGAACAGCGGGAGGAGGGGATACGCAGTATTTT.

About this clone: Its ends do not fully match the called genes, so a read error is possible. In nucleotides, the CDR3 is TGTGTCAGCAGCTTAGTTGGGACTAGCGGGAGTAATGAGCAGTTCTTC. It specifies CVSSLVGTSGSNEQFF. The chain has TRBV7-2 and TRBJ2-1, with TRBD2 matching over 14 bases. Germline V CDR1 and CDR2: SGHTA, FQGNSA. The CDR3 totals 16 residues.

J is TRBJ2-5 and V is TRBV4-1; no clear D. Germline CDR1 and CDR2: MGHRA and YSYEKL. This CDR3 spans 15 amino acids. Trimming left V 0 bases short and J 0 bases short, with 8 bases between. CDR3: CASSQDAGDQETQYF. DNA of the CDR3: TGCGCCAGCAGCCAAGACGCCGGCGACCAAGAGACCCAGTACTTC.

The chain employs TRBV4-1 and TRBJ2-2, with a weak D call TRBD2 (5 bases). The germline gives CDR1 MGHRA, CDR2 YSYEKL. The CDR3 extends over 17 amino acids. V gave up 3 bases and J gave up 4 bases, with 18 bases separating them. The DNA of the CDR3 is TGCGCCAGCAGCCACCAAATTGCCATCGGAGGCACCGGGGAGCTGTTTTTT. Amino acid sequence: CASSHQIAIGGTGELFF.

CDR3 residues: CSVEDWAGTKNIQYF. The CDR3 DNA sequence: TGCAGCGTTGAAGATTGGGCAGGTACCAAAAACATTCAGTACTTC. This sequence joins TRBV29-1 and TRBJ2-4; no clear D. CDR3 length: 15 residues. CDR1 SQVTM and CDR2 ANQGSEA come from the germline V gene. Trimming pared 0 bases from V and 2 bases from J, leaving 11 bases between.

Here the CDR3 reads CASSEIGQGDRETQYF. CDR3 DNA sequence: TGTGCCAGCAGTGAAATCGGACAGGGTGACCGCGAGACCCAGTACTTC. The rearrangement joins TRBV25-1 to TRBJ2-5; 8 nucleotides agree with TRBD1. CDR3 length equals 16 residues. Trimming removed 2 bases from V and 5 bases from J; junction bases left unmatched: 10. Germline values: CDR1 MGHDK, CDR2 SYGVNS.

The V call is TRBV11-2, the J call TRBJ2-3; 10 bases are shared with TRBD2. CDR3 size: 16 residues. Trimming took 5 bases from V and 2 from J; bases not matched to a gene: 7. Germline CDR1 SGHAT, CDR2 FQNNGV. This CDR3 is CASSTRTSGYTDTQYF. CDR3 DNA sequence: TGTGCCAGCAGCACGCGGACTAGCGGATACACAGATACGCAGTATTTT.

This sequence joins TRBV6-4 and TRBJ1-5, with TRBD1 matching over 8 bases. The CDR3 extends over 17 amino acids. Trimming at V came to 2 bases and at J to 7 bases, leaving 13 bases not matched to a gene. Germline V lookup: CDR1 MRHNA, CDR2 SNTAGT. The CDR3 region is CASSDGGQGDWDQPQHF. In DNA, the CDR3 is TGTGCCAGCAGTGACGGTGGACAGGGAGACTGGGACCAGCCCCAGCATTTT.

The rearrangement uses TRBV19 and TRBJ2-2, with 9 bases aligning to TRBD2. This CDR3 spans 17 amino acids. CDR1 LNHDA and CDR2 SQIVND come from the germline V gene (reference sequence). V trimming: 2 bases; J trimming: 4 bases; junction bases outside the gene matches: 8. CDR3 residues: CASSIIASGDPTGELFF. CDR3 bases: TGTGCCAGTAGTATAATCGCTAGCGGGGATCCCACCGGGGAGCTGTTTTTT.

This chain connects TRBV9 to TRBJ2-3; perhaps D is TRBD1 or TRBD2 (6 bases each). Trimming took 6 bases from V and 1 from J, leaving 18 bases between them. This CDR3 spans 16 amino acids. Germline CDR1 SGDLS, CDR2 YYNGEE. CDR3 nucleotide sequence: TGTGCCAGCACCGGCCCGGGGGCGTGGGGCACAGATACGCAGTATTTT. It is translated as CASTGPGAWGTDTQYF.